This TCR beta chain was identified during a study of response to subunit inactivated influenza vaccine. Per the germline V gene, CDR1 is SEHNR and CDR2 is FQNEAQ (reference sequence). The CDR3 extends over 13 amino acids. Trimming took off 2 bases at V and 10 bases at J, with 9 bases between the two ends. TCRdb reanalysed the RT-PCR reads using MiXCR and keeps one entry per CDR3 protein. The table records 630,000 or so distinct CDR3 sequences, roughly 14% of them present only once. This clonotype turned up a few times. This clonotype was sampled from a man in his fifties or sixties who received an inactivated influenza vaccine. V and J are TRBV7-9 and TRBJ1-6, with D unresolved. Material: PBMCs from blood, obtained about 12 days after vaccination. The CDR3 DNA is TGTGCCAGCAGCTTAAGCCAACAGTCACCCCTCCACTTT. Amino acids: CASSLSQQSPLHF.